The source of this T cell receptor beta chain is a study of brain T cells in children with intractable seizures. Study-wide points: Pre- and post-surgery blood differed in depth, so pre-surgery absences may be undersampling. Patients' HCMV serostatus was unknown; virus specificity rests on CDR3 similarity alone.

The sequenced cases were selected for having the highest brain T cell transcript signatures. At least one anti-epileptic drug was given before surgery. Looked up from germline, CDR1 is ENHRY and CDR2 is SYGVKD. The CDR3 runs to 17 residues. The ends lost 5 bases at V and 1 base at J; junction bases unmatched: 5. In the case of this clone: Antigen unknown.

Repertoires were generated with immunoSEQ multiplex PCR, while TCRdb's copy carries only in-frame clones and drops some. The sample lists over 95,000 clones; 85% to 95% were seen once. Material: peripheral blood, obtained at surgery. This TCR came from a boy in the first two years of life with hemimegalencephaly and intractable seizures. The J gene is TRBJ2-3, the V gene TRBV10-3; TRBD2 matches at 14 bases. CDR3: CAISQGLAGVGTDTQYF. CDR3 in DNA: TGTGCCATCAGTCAGGGACTAGCGGGAGTAGGCACAGATACGCAGTATTTT.